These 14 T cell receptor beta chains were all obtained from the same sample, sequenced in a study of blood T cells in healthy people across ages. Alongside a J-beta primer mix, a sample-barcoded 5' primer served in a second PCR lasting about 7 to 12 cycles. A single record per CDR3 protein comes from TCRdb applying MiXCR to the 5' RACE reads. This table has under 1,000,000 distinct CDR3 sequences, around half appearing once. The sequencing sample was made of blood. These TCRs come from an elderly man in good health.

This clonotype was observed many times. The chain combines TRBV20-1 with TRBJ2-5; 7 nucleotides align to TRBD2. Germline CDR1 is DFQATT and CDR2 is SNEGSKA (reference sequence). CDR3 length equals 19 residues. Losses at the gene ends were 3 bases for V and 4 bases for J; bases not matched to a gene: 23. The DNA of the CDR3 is TGCAGTGCTAGGGGTCCCATACCGGAGGGAGGGAGATCGGCAGAGACCCAGTACTTC. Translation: CSARGPIPEGGRSAETQYF.

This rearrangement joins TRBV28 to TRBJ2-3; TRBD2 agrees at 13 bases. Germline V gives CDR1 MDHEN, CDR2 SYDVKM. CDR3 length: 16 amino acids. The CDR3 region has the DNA TGTGCTCACAAACTAGCGGGAGGGCAGGGCACAGATACGCAGTATTTT. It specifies CAHKLAGGQGTDTQYF.

DNA of the CDR3: TGTGCCACCAGTGACCCGCCGGGGTCAGGGAGGTCCTACAATGAGCAGTTCTTC. Encoded protein: CATSDPPGSGRSYNEQFF. The chain is built from TRBV24-1 and TRBJ2-1, with a possible D match to TRBD2 (6 bases). The CDR3 runs to 18 residues. Germline assignment: CDR1 KGHDR and CDR2 SFDVKD. Trimming removed 4 bases at V and 1 base at J, with 19 bases between.

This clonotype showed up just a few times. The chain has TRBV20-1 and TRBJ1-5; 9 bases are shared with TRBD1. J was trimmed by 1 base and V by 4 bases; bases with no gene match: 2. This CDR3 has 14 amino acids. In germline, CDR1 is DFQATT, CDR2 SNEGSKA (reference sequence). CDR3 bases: TGCAGTGCTAAGACAGGGGGAAGCAATCAGCCCCAGCATTTT. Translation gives CSAKTGGSNQPQHF.

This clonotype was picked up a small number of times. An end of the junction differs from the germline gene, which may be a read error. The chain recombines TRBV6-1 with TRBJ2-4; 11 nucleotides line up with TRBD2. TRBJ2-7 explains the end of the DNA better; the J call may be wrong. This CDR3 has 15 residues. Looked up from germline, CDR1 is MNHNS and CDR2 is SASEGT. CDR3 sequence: CASREGLAGTYEQYF. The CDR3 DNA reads TGTGCCAGCAGGGAAGGACTAGCGGGTACCTACGAGCAGTACTTC.

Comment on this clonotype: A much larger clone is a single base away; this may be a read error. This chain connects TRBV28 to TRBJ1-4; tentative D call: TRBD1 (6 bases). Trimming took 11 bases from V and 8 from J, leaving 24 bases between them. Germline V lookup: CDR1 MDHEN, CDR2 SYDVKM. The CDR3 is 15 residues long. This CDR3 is CAGLFLRGREEKLFF. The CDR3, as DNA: TGTGCCGGCCTATTTTTGCGGGGGCGTGAGGAAAAACTGTTTTTT.

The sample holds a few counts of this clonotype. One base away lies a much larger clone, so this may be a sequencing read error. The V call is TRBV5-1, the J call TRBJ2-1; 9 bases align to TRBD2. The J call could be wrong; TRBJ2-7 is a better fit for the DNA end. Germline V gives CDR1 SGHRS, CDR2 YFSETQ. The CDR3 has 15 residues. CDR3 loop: CASSGGTSSYNEQYF. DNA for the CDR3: TGCGCCAGCAGCGGCGGGACTAGCTCCTACAATGAGCAGTACTTC.

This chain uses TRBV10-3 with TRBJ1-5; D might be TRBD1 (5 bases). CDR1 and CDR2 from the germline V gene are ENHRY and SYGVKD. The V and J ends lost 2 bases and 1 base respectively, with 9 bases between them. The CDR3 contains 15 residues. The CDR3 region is CAISEHRDSNQPQHF. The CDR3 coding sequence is TGTGCCATCAGTGAGCACCGGGACAGCAATCAGCCCCAGCATTTT.

The CDR3 loop is CASNLGLAGRSYNEQFF. DNA of the CDR3: TGCGCCAGCAACCTGGGACTAGCGGGGCGCTCTTACAATGAGCAGTTCTTC. The chain couples TRBV5-1 to TRBJ2-1; TRBD2 aligns across 13 bases. After removal of 6 bases from V and 4 bases from J, the junction contained 10 bases not matched to a gene. CDR1 and CDR2 from the germline V gene are SGHRS and YFSETQ. The CDR3 has 17 residues.

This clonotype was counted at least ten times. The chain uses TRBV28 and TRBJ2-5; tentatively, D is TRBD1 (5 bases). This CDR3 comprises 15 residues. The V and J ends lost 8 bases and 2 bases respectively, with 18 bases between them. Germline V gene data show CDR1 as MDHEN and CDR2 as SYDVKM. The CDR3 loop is CASPLAATAQETQYF. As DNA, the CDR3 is TGTGCCAGCCCTTTGGCCGCGACAGCACAAGAGACCCAGTACTTC.

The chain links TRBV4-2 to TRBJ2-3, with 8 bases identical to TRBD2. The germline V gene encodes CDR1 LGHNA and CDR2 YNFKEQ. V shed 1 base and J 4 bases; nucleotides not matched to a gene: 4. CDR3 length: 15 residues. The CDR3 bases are TGTGCCAGCAGCCAAGGACGAGCGGGAGCAGATACGCAGTATTTT. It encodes CASSQGRAGADTQYF.

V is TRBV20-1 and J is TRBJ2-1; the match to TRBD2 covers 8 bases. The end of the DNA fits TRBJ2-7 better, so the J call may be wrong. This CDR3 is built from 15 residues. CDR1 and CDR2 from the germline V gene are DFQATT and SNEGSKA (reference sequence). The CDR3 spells CSAETSASSYNEQYF. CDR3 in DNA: TGCAGTGCTGAGACTAGCGCCAGCTCCTACAATGAGCAGTACTTC.

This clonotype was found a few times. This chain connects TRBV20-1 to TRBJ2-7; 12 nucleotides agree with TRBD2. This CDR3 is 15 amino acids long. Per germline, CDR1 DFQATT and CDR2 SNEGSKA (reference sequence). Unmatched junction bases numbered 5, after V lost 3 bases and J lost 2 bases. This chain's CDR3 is CSASPLAGGPYEQYF. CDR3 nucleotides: TGCAGTGCTAGTCCCCTAGCGGGGGGGCCCTACGAGCAGTACTTC.

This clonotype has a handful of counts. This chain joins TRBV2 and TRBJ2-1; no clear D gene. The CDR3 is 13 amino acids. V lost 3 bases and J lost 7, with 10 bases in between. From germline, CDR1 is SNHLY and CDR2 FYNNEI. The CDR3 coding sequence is TGTGCCAGCAGTGAGGGAAGGTGGAATGAGCAGTTCTTC. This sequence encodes CASSEGRWNEQFF.